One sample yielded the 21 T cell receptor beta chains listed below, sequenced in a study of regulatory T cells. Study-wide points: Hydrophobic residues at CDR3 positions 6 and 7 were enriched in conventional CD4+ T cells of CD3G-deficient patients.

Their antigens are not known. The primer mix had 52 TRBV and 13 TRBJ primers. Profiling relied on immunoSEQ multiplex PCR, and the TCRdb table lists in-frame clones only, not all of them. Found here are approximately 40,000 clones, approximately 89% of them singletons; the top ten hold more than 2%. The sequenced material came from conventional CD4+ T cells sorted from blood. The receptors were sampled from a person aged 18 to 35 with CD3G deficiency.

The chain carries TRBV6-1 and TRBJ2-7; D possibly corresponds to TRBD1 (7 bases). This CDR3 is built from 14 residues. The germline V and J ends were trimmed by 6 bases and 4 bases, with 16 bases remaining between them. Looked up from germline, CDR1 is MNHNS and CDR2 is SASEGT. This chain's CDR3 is CASSRQGLGYEQYF. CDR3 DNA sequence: TGTGCCAGCAGCAGACAGGGACTCGGGTACGAGCAGTACTTC.

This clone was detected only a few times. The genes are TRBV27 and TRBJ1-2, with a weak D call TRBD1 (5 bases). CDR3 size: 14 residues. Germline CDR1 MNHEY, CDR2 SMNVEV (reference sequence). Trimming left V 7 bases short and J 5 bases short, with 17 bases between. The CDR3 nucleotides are TGTGCCAGCACCCTGGGACTCCCGAGTTATGGCTACACCTTC. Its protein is CASTLGLPSYGYTF.

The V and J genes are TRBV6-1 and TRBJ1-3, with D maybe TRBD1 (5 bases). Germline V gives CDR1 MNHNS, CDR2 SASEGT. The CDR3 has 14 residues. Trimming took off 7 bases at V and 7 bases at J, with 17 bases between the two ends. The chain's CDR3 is CASTQGGLGNTIYF. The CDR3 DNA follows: TGTGCCAGCACCCAGGGTGGCCTCGGGAACACCATATATTTT.

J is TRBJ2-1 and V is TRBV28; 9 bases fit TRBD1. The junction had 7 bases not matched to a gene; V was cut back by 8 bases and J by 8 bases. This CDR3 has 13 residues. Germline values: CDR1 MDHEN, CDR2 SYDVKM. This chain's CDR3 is CASFGQGRHEQFF. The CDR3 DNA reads TGTGCCAGCTTCGGACAGGGGAGGCATGAGCAGTTCTTC.

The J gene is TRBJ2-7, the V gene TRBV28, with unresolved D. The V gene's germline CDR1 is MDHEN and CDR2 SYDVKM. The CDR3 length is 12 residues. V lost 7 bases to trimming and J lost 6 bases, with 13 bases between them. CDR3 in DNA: TGTGCCAGCATGGACGGGCTTTCCGAGCAGTACTTC. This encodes CASMDGLSEQYF.

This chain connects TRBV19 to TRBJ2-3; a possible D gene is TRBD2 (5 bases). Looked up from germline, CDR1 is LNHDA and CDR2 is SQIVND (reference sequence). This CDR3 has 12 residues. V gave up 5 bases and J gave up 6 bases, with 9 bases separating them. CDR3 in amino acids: CASSATGDTQYF. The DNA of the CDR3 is TGTGCCAGTAGTGCGACGGGGGATACGCAGTATTTT.

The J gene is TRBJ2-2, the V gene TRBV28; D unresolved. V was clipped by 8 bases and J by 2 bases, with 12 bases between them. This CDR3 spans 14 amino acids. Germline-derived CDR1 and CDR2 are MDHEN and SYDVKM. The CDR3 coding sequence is TGTGCCAGCTTTGGTTCCTTAAACACCGGGGAGCTGTTTTTT. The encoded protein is CASFGSLNTGELFF.

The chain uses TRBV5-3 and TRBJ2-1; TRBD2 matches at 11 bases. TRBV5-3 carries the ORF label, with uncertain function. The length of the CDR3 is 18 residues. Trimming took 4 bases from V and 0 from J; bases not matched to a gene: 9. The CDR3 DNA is TGTGCCAGAAGCACCGGGACTAGCGGACAGCTCTCCTACAATGAGCAGTTCTTC. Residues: CARSTGTSGQLSYNEQFF.

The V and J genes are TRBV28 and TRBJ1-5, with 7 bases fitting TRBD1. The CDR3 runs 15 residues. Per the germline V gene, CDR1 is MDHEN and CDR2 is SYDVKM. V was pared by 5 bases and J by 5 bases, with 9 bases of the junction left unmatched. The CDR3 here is CASSNTDRVDQPQHF. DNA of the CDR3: TGTGCCAGCAGTAACACCGACAGGGTAGATCAGCCCCAGCATTTT.

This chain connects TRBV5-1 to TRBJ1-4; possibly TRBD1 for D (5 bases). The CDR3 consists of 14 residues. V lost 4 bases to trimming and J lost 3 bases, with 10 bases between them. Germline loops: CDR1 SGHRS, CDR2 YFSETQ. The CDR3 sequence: CASSGGAANEKLFF. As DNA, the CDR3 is TGCGCCAGCAGCGGCGGGGCAGCTAATGAAAAACTGTTTTTT.

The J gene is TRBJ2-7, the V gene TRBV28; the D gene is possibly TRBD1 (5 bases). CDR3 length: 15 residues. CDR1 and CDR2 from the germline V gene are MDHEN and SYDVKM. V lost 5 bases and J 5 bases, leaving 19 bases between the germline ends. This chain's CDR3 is CASSPAEVGRHEQYF. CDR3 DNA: TGTGCCAGCAGTCCCGCTGAGGTGGGGCGCCACGAGCAGTACTTC.

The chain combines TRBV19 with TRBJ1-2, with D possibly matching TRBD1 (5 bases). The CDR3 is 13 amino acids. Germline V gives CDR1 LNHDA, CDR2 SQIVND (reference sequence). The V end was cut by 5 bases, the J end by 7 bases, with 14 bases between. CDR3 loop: CASSAGALRGYTF. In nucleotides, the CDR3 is TGTGCCAGTAGTGCCGGGGCCCTCCGTGGCTACACCTTC.

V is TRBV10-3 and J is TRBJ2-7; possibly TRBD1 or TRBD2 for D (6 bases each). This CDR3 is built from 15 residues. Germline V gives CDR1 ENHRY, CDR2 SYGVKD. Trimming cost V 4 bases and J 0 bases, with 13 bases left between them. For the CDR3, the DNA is TGTGCCATCAGTGTTGGAGGAGGGGGCTCCTACGAGCAGTACTTC. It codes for CAISVGGGGSYEQYF.

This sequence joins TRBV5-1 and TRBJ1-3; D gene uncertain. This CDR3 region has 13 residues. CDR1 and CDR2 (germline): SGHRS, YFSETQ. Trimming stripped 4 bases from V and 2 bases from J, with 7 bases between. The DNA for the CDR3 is TGCGCCAGCAGCCTTGTACCTGGAAACACCATATATTTT. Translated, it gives CASSLVPGNTIYF.

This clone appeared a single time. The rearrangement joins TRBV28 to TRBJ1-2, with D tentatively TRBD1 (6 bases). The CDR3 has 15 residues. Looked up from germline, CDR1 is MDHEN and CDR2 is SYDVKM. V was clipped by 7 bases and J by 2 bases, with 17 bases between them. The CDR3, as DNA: TGTGCCAGCACCTCGGGGACAAATATCAACTATGGCTACACCTTC. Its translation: CASTSGTNINYGYTF.

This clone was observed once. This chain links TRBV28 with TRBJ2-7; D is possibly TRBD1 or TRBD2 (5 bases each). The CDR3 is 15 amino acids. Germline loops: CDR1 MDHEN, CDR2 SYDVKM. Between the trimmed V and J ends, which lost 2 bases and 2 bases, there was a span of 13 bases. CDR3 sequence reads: CASSLGSRGPYEQYF. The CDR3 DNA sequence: TGTGCCAGCAGTTTAGGGTCTCGGGGCCCCTACGAGCAGTACTTC. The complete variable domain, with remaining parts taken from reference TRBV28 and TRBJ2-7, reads DVKVTQSSRYLVKRTGEKVFLECVQDMDHENMFWYRQDPGLGLRLIYFSYDVKMKEKGDIPEGYSVSREKKERFSLILESASTNQTSMYLCASSLGSRGPYEQYFGPGTRLTVT.

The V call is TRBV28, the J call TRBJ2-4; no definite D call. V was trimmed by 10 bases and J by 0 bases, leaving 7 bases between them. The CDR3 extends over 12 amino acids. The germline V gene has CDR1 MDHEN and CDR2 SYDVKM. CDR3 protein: CATGPAKNIQYF. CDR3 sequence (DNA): TGTGCCACCGGTCCAGCCAAAAACATTCAGTACTTC.

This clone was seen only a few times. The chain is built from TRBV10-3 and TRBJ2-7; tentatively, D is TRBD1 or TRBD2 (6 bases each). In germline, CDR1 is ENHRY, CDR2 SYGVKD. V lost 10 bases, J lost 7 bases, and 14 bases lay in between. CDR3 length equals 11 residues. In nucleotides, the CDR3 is TGTGCCACGAGGGGGGCGGATGAGCAGTACTTC. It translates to CATRGADEQYF.

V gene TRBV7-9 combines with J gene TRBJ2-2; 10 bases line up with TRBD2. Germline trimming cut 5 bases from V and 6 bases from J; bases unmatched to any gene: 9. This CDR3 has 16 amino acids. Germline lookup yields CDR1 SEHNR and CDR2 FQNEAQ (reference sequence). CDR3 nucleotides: TGTGCCAGCAGCCGACTTAGCGGGAGGTTCTCCGGGGAGCTGTTTTTT. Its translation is CASSRLSGRFSGELFF.

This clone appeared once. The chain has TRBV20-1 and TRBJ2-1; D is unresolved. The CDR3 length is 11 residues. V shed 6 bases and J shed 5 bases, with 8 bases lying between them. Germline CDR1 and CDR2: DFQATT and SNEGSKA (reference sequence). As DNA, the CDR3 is TGCAGTGCATACCGGGACAATGAGCAGTTCTTC. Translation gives CSAYRDNEQFF.

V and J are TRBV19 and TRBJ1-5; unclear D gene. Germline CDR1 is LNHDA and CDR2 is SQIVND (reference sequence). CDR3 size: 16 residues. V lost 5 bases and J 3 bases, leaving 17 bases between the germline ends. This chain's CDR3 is CASSSRGSANNQPQHF. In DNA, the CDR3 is TGTGCCAGTAGTTCCCGCGGGTCAGCGAACAATCAGCCCCAGCATTTT.